The present TCR beta chain was sequenced within a study of blood T cell repertoires in COVID-19. Turning to the study itself: Samples of COVID-19 (acute and convalescent) were obtained from the United States, Italy and Spain. Nucleic acid was either cDNA or gDNA, and it came from T cells, B-cell-depleted T cells, or PBMCs.

This CDR3 spans 17 amino acids. Germline CDR1 reads LNHDA; CDR2 reads SQIVND (reference sequence). V trimming: 2 bases; J trimming: 4 bases; junction bases outside the gene matches: 10. Authors' analysis steps: Cell counts per sample came from amplifying reference gene primers. The method was immunoSEQ multiplex PCR; TCRdb's version includes in-frame clones alone and lacks a portion of them. The DNA was the basis for D and trimming; V, J and clone size are from that table. Of fewer than 200,000 clones detected, roughly 81% appear once; the ten largest clones hold around 7.6%. The clonotype comes from a man aged 35-49 years who had recovered from COVID-19. This rearrangement joins TRBV19 to TRBJ2-3; 9 bases agree with TRBD2. Input material: peripheral blood. DNA of the CDR3: TGTGCCAGTAGTATAACGCCTAGCGGGAAGGGTGCAGATACGCAGTATTTT. It translates to CASSITPSGKGADTQYF.